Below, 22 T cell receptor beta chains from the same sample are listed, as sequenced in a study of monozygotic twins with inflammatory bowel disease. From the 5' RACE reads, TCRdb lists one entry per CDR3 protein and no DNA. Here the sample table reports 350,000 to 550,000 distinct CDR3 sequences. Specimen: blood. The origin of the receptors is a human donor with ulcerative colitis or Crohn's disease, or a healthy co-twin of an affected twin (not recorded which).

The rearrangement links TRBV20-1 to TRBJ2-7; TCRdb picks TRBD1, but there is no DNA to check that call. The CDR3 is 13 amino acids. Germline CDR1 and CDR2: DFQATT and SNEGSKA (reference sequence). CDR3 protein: CSARDTGVYEQYF.

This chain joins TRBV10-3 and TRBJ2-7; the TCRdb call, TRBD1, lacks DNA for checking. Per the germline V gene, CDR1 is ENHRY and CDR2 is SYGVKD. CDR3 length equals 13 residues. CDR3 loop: CAIKPTGEGEQYF.

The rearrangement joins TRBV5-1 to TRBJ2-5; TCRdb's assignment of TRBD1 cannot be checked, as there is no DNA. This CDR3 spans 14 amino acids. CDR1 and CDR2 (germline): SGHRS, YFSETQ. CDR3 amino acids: CASSRGGGAETQYF.

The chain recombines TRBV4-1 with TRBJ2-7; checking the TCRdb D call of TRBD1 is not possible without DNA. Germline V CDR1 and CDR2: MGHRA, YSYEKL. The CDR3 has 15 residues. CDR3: CASSQDPRATYEQYF.

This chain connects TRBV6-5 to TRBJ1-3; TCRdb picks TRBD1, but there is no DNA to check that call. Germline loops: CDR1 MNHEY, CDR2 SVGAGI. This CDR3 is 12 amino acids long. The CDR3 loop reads CASGQGGNTIYF.

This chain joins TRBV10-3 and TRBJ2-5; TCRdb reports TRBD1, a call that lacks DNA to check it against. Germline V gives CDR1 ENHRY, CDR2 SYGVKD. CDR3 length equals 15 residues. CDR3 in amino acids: CAISESWDKKETQYF.

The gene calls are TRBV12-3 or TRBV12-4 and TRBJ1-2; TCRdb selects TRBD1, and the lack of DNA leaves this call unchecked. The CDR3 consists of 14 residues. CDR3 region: CASSPGPIPYGYTF.

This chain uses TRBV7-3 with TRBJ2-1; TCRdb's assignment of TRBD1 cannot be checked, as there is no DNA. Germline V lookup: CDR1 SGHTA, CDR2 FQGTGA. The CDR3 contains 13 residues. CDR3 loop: CASSWGGMNEQFF.

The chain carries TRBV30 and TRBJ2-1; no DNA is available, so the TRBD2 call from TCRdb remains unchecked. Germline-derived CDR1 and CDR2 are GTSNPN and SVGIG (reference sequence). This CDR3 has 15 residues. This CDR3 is CAWTLAGGVYNEQFF.

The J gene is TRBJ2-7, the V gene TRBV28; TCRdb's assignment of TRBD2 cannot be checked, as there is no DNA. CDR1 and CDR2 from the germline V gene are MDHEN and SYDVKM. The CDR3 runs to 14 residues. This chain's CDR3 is CASKPSGSSYEQYF.

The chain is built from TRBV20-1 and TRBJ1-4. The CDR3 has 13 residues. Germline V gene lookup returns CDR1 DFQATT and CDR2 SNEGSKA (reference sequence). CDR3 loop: CSARSGTNEKLFF.

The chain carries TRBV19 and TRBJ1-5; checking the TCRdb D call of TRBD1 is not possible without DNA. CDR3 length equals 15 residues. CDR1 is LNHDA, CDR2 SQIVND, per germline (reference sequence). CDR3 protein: CASRDRESDRQPQHF.

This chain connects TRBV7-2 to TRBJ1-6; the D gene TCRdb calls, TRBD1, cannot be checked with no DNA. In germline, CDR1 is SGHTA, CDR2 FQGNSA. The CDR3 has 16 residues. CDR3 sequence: CASSPGQGRLGSPLHF.

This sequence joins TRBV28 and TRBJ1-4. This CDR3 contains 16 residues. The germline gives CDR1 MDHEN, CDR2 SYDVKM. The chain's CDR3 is CASSLSEWLSYEKLFF.

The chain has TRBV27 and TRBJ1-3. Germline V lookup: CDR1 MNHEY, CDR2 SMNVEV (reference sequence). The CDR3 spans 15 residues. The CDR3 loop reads CASSLRGGLGNTIYF.

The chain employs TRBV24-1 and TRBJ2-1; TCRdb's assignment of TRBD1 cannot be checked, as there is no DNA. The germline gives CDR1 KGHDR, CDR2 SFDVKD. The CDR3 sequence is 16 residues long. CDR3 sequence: CATGDPGTDGYNEQFF.

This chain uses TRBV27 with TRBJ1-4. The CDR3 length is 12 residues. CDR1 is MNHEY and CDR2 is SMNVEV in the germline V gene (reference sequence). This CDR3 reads CASRRTNEKLFF.

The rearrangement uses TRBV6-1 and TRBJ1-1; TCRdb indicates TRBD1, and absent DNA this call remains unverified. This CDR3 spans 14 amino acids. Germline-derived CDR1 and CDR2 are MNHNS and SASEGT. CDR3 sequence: CASDRGRSVTEAFF.

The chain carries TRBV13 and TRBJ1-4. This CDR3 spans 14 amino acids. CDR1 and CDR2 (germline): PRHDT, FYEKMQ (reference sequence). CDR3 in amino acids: CASSLRGLNEKLFF.

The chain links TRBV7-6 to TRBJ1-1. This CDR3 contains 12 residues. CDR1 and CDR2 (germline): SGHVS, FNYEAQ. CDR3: CASSLADGRALF.

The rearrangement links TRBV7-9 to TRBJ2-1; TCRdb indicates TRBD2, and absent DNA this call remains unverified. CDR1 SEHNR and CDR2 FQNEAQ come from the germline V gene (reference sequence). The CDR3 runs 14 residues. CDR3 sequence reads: CASSPRVSYNEQFF.

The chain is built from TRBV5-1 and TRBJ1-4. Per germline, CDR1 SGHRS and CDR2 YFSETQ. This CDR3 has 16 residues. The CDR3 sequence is CASSQSKGATNEKLFF.